Below, 22 T cell receptor beta chains from the same sample are listed, as sequenced in a study of Tregs in tolerant kidney transplant recipients. The nonmyeloablative bone marrow transplants came from related graft donors, with transient mixed chimerism. TCRdb keeps only in-frame clones here, not all; method: immunoSEQ multiplex PCR. The sample includes around 33,000 clones. Source: CD4+ T cells from blood (PBMCs), taken 24 months after the transplant. The source of these receptors is a human patient who received a combined kidney and bone marrow transplant. Some of the T cells might come from the graft donor.

A word on this clone: The CDR3 end is not reached by the read, which stops 3 residues before it; the germline J gene fills it in. V and J are TRBV7-9 and TRBJ2-1; 11 nucleotides line up with TRBD2. Germline V CDR1 and CDR2: SEHNR, FQNEAQ (reference sequence). The CDR3 has 14 amino acids. J lost 8 bases, V lost 6 bases, and 6 bases had no gene match. The CDR3 DNA, read in part, is TGTGCCAGCAGTCTAGCGGGAGGATACGATGAG. As protein: CASSLAGGYDE. The full CDR3 protein reads CASSLAGGYDEQFF. Full variable domain (outside the CDR3, taken from reference TRBV7-9 and TRBJ2-1): DTGVSQNPRHKITKRGQNVTFRCDPISEHNRLYWYRQTLGQGPEFLTYFQNEAQLEKSRLLSDRFSAERPKGSFSTLEIQRTEQGDSAMYLCASSLAGGYDEQFFGPGTRLTVL.

As concerns this clone: The read terminates 3 residues ahead of where the CDR3 ends, so the germline J gene completes it. The rearrangement links TRBV5-1 to TRBJ2-7; TRBD2 matches 11 bases. In germline, CDR1 is SGHRS, CDR2 YFSETQ. V lost 1 base, J lost 4 bases, and 4 bases stayed unmatched. The CDR3 runs 15 residues. The covered CDR3 bases are TGCGCCAGCAGCTTGTCCCTAGCGGGAGGATACGAG. It encodes CASSLSLAGGYE. The whole CDR3 region reads CASSLSLAGGYEQYF.

Concerning this clone: The sequenced fragment ends 3 residues before the CDR3 boundary, so the rest is inferred from the germline J gene. The V call is TRBV20-1, the J call TRBJ1-5, with 7 bases identical to TRBD1. CDR1 is DFQATT and CDR2 is SNEGSKA in the germline V gene (reference sequence). The length of the CDR3 is 10 residues. CDR3 in amino acids: CNTGDQPQHF. The sequenced part of the CDR3 DNA is TGCAACACAGGGGATCAGCCC.

Worth noting for this clone: Read coverage stops 3 residues before the CDR3 terminus; the germline J gene supplies the remainder. The chain uses TRBV18 and TRBJ1-1; no clear D gene. CDR1 is KGHSH, CDR2 LQKENI, per germline. This CDR3 is built from 15 residues. CDR3 sequence: CASSPLGAGGLEAFF. Partial CDR3 DNA: TGTGCCAGCTCACCGTTAGGAGCTGGCGGCTTAGAA.

Comment on this clone: The read ends 3 residues shy of where the CDR3 ends; the end is completed using the germline J gene. The rearrangement uses TRBV27 and TRBJ2-7; 14 positions match TRBD2. CDR3 length: 16 residues. In germline, CDR1 is MNHEY, CDR2 SMNVEV (reference sequence). Trimming cost V 10 bases and J 6 bases; bases outside gene matches: 14. The chain's CDR3 is CATRPGTSGRGGEQYF. The sequenced CDR3 bases are TGTGCCACCCGACCAGGGACTAGCGGGAGAGGGGGCGAG.

The covered CDR3 bases are TGTGCCAGCAGCCAAGCCGCGACTAGGGTCGATACG. It yields the protein CASSQAATRVDT. The complete CDR3 sequence is CASSQAATRVDTQYF. The rearrangement joins TRBV4-2 to TRBJ2-3, with D maybe TRBD2 (6 bases). The sequence runs out 3 residues before the end of the CDR3; the remainder is reconstructed from the germline J gene. The germline CDR1 and CDR2 sequences are LGHNA and YNFKEQ. V shed 1 base and J shed 6 bases, with 14 bases lying between them. This CDR3 is 15 amino acids long.

A note on this clone: The read ends 3 residues early relative to the CDR3; the germline J gene fills the gap. The gene calls are TRBV20-1 and TRBJ2-7; D unclear. Germline V gives CDR1 DFQATT, CDR2 SNEGSKA (reference sequence). The CDR3 is 14 amino acids. Trimming stripped 6 bases from V and 1 base from J, with 16 bases between. The covered CDR3 bases are TGCAGTGCCAAGTCGGAACAGAGATCCTACGAG. It encodes CSAKSEQRSYE. The entire CDR3 protein reads CSAKSEQRSYEQYF.

Turning to this clone: The CDR3 end is not reached by the read, which stops 3 residues before it; the germline J gene fills it in. The chain couples TRBV7-9 to TRBJ2-5; the D is unclear. This CDR3 contains 14 residues. V was trimmed by 4 bases and J by 1 base, leaving 10 bases between them. The germline gives CDR1 SEHNR, CDR2 FQNEAQ (reference sequence). CDR3 DNA, as far as it was read: TGTGCCAGCAGCTCCGACATGTCCCAAGAGACC. Its translation is CASSSDMSQET. The complete CDR3 reads CASSSDMSQETQYF.

Turning to this clone: The CDR3 is cut off 3 residues early in the read; its end comes from the germline J gene. This chain joins TRBV28 and TRBJ1-5; tentatively, D is TRBD1 (5 bases). The ends were cut back, 5 bases at V and 1 base at J, with 15 bases in the middle. Germline-derived CDR1 and CDR2 are MDHEN and SYDVKM. The CDR3 covers 16 residues. CDR3 in amino acids: CASSGLGGASNQPQHF. The CDR3 DNA, read in part, is TGTGCCAGCAGTGGCCTGGGAGGGGCCAGCAATCAGCCC.

Turning to this clone: The CDR3 end lies 3 residues beyond the end of the read and is filled in from the germline J gene. This sequence joins TRBV18 and TRBJ2-7, with 8 nucleotides matching TRBD1. The CDR3 covers 14 residues. CDR1 is KGHSH and CDR2 is LQKENI in the germline V gene. The J segment lost 5 bases and the V segment lost 2 bases, leaving 5 bases of the junction unmatched. The covered CDR3 bases are TGTGCCAGCTCACCAGGGACAGGACGGGACGAG. Its translation is CASSPGTGRDE. The complete CDR3 protein is CASSPGTGRDEQYF.

With regard to this clone: The read stops 3 residues short of the end of the CDR3; the missing end is completed from the germline J gene. V and J are TRBV19 and TRBJ1-1; D unresolved. The V gene's germline CDR1 is LNHDA and CDR2 SQIVND (reference sequence). Trimming removed 5 bases at V and 0 bases at J, with 13 bases between. The CDR3 length is 15 residues. The covered CDR3 bases are TGTGCCAGTAGTTCCCGGGGTAGTCTGAACACTGAA. Translated, it gives CASSSRGSLNTE. The whole CDR3 is CASSSRGSLNTEAFF.

A word on this clone: The read ends 3 residues shy of where the CDR3 ends; the end is completed using the germline J gene. The J gene is TRBJ2-2, the V gene TRBV19; 9 positions agree with TRBD1. Trimming at V came to 4 bases and at J to 4 bases, leaving 10 bases not matched to a gene. Germline V gene sequence: CDR1 LNHDA, CDR2 SQIVND (reference sequence). CDR3 length equals 17 residues. CDR3: CASSTDRGRVRTGELFF. The sequenced part of the CDR3 DNA is TGTGCCAGTAGTACGGACAGGGGTCGAGTGCGCACCGGGGAG.

Concerning this clone itself: With the read ending 3 residues before the CDR3 end, the germline J gene is used to fill in that end. The V gene is TRBV30, the J gene TRBJ1-1; D is possibly TRBD1 (6 bases). Germline V gives CDR1 GTSNPN, CDR2 SVGIG (reference sequence). V was cut by 0 bases and J by 4 bases, with 9 bases left in between. This CDR3 is built from 13 residues. CDR3 protein: CAWSVRGATEAFF. Incomplete CDR3 DNA: TGTGCCTGGAGTGTACGGGGGGCCACTGAA.

A remark on this clone: Coverage ceases 3 residues before the CDR3 finishes, and the germline J gene fills in the end. The chain joins TRBV19 to TRBJ1-2, with D uncertain. Trimming cost V 5 bases and J 0 bases, with 22 bases left between them. The germline V gene has CDR1 LNHDA and CDR2 SQIVND (reference sequence). CDR3 length equals 18 residues. The DNA read from the CDR3 is TGTGCCAGTAGTGGAAGGCTGATATCAGCGGCTTCTAACTATGGC. It yields the protein CASSGRLISAASNYG. The entire CDR3 protein reads CASSGRLISAASNYGYTF.

As to this clone: From the germline J gene comes the end of the CDR3, since the read stops 3 residues before it. V and J are TRBV5-1 and TRBJ1-1; D is unclear. The V end lost 4 bases, the J end lost 5 bases, and 9 bases lay between the germline ends. This CDR3 spans 12 amino acids. Germline CDR1 SGHRS, CDR2 YFSETQ. The CDR3 DNA, read in part, is TGCGCCAGCAGCGAGAAAGGGACTGAA. Translation gives CASSEKGTE. The whole CDR3 sequence reads CASSEKGTEAFF.

A word on this clone: Sequencing ends 3 residues short of the CDR3 end; the germline J gene provides the rest. This chain links TRBV6-4 with TRBJ2-2; 7 nucleotides line up with TRBD2. CDR3 size: 15 residues. V lost 5 bases to trimming and J lost 0 bases; unmatched junction nucleotides: 3. Germline CDR1 and CDR2: MRHNA and SNTAGT. The CDR3 here is CASSLTSANTGELFF. The part of the CDR3 DNA that was read is TGTGCCAGCAGTTTAACTAGCGCGAACACCGGGGAG.

CDR3 region: CASSPEGAFGSPLHF. Incomplete CDR3 DNA: TGTGCCAGCTCACCGGAGGGGGCATTTGGTTCACCC. V is TRBV18 and J is TRBJ1-6, with TRBD1 matching 7 bases. The read finishes 3 residues shy of the CDR3 end, and the germline J gene is used to complete it. Germline loops: CDR1 KGHSH, CDR2 LQKENI. The CDR3 loop spans 15 amino acids. Trimming at V came to 3 bases and at J to 9 bases, leaving 8 bases not matched to a gene.

Concerning this clone: The sequence runs out 3 residues before the end of the CDR3; the remainder is reconstructed from the germline J gene. The chain recombines TRBV20-1 with TRBJ1-6, with D hard to call. V lost 4 bases and J lost 4, with 5 bases in between. Germline V lookup: CDR1 DFQATT, CDR2 SNEGSKA (reference sequence). The CDR3 covers 12 residues. The CDR3 is CSAKRYNSPLHF. CDR3 DNA, as far as it was read: TGCAGTGCTAAGCGTTATAATTCACCC.

With respect to this clone: The read terminates 3 residues before the CDR3 end, so the remaining end is supplied by the germline J gene. The V call is TRBV20-1, the J call TRBJ2-1; 7 nucleotides align to TRBD2. Germline V gives CDR1 DFQATT, CDR2 SNEGSKA (reference sequence). The CDR3 is 15 amino acids. The ends lost 6 bases at V and 5 bases at J; junction bases unmatched: 13. This chain's CDR3 is CSAPPGTKKDNEQFF. Incomplete CDR3 DNA: TGCAGTGCCCCCCCCGGGACTAAGAAAGACAATGAG.

For this clone: The DNA ends 3 residues before the CDR3 does, and the rest of the CDR3 is filled in from the germline J gene. The gene calls are TRBV5-4 and TRBJ1-1; the D gene is possibly TRBD1 (6 bases). The CDR3 has 13 residues. CDR1 SGHNT and CDR2 YYREEE come from the germline V gene (reference sequence). The CDR3 protein is CASSTQGYPEAFF. CDR3 DNA (partial): TGTGCCAGCAGCACACAGGGTTACCCAGAA.

On this clone: The read is 3 residues too short to cover the CDR3 end, so that end is filled in from the germline J gene. The J gene is TRBJ1-3, the V gene TRBV19, with TRBD1 as a possible D gene (5 bases). V lost 6 bases and J 0 bases, leaving 12 bases between the germline ends. The V gene's germline CDR1 is LNHDA and CDR2 SQIVND (reference sequence). The CDR3 has 15 amino acids. The CDR3 bases that were read are TGTGCCAGTAGCATCCGGACAAGCTCTGGAAACACC. Amino acid sequence: CASSIRTSSGNT. The whole CDR3 sequence is CASSIRTSSGNTIYF.

On this clone itself: The read comes to an end 3 residues before the CDR3 does, leaving the germline J gene to fill in the end. V gene TRBV18 combines with J gene TRBJ1-4; TRBD1 matches 7 bases. The length of the CDR3 is 13 residues. Germline trimming cut 8 bases from V and 5 bases from J; bases unmatched to any gene: 5. In germline, CDR1 is KGHSH, CDR2 LQKENI. The sequenced CDR3 bases are TGTGCCAGCGGGGACAGCGAAAATGAAAAA. This codes for CASGDSENEK. The full-length CDR3 reads as CASGDSENEKLFF. The entire variable domain, with the rest obtained from reference TRBV18 and TRBJ1-4, is as follows: NAGVMQNPRHLVRRRGQEARLRCSPMKGHSHVYWYRQLPEEGLKFMVYLQKENIIDESGMPKERFSAEFPKEGPSILRIQQVVRGDSAAYFCASGDSENEKLFFGSGTQLSVL.